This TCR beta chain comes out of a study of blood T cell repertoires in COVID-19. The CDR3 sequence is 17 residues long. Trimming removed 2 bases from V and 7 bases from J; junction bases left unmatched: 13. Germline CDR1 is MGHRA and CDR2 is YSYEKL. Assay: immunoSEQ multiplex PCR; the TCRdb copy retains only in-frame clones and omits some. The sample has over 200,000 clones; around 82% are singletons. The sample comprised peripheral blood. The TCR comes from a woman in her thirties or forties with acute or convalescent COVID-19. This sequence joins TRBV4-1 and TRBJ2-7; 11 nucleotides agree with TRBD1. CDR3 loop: CASSQPGGTGGLWEQYF. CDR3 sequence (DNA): TGCGCCAGCAGCCAACCCGGAGGGACAGGGGGTTTATGGGAGCAGTACTTC.